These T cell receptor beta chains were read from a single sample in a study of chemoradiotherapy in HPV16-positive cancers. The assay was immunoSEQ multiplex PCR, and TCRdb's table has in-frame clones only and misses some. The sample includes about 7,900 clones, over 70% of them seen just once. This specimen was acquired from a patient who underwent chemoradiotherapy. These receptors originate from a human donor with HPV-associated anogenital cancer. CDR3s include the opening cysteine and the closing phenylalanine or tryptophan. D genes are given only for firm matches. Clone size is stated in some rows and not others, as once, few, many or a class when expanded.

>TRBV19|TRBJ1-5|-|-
CASNPRGGNQPQHF
TGTGCCAGTAATCCCAGGGGTGGCAATCAGCCCCAGCATTTT
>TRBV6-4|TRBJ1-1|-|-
CASSDVAGWEVEGMNTEAFF
TGTGCCAGCAGTGACGTAGCTGGATGGGAGGTGGAGGGAATGAACACTGAAGCTTTCTTT
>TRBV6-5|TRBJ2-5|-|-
CASSYGSGGGEETQYF
TGTGCCAGCAGTTACGGTTCGGGCGGGGGCGAAGAGACCCAGTACTTC
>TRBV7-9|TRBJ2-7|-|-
CASSHAPWGSSYEQYF
TGTGCCAGCAGCCACGCGCCGTGGGGCAGTTCCTACGAGCAGTACTTC
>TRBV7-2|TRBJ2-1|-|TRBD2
CASSNSGGAYNEQFF
TGTGCCAGCAGCAATAGCGGGGGAGCCTACAATGAGCAGTTCTTC
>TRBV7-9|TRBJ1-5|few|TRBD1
CASSQGGTNQPQHF
TGTGCCAGCAGCCAGGGGGGGACTAATCAGCCCCAGCATTTT
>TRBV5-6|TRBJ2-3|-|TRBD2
CASSSLLAGGTDTQYF
TGTGCCAGCAGCTCCCTACTAGCGGGAGGGACAGATACGCAGTATTTT
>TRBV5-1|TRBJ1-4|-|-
CASSLATATNEKLFF
TGCGCCAGCAGCTTGGCAACCGCAACTAATGAAAAACTGTTTTTT
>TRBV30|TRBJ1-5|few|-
CAWSAGPLGNQPQHF
TGTGCCTGGAGTGCGGGGCCTTTGGGCAATCAGCCCCAGCATTTT
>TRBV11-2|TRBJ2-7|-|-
CASSLAGGIYEQYF
TGTGCCAGCAGCTTGGCAGGGGGGATCTACGAGCAGTACTTC
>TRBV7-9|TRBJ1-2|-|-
CASSLQSGYGYTF
TGTGCCAGCAGCTTACAATCTGGTTATGGCTACACCTTC
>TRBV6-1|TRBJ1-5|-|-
CASSPVSRGNQPQHF
TGTGCCAGCAGTCCCGTCTCTAGGGGCAATCAGCCCCAGCATTTT
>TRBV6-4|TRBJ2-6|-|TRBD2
CASSARGGTVLTF
TGTGCCAGCAGTGCCCGGGGGGGGACCGTCCTGACTTTC
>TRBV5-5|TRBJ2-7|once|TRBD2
CASSLAGREGYEQYF
TGTGCCAGCAGCTTAGCGGGCAGGGAGGGGTACGAGCAGTACTTC
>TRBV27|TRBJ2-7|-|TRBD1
CASRGQGAYEQYF
TGTGCCAGCCGTGGACAGGGGGCTTACGAGCAGTACTTC
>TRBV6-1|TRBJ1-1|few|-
CASSEADGGGNTEAFF
TGTGCCAGCAGTGAAGCTGATGGGGGTGGGAACACTGAAGCTTTCTTT
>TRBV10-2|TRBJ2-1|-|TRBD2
CASSLTSGGLPFYNEQFF
TGCGCCAGCAGTTTGACTAGCGGGGGCCTCCCTTTCTACAATGAGCAGTTCTTC
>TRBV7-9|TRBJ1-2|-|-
CASHPRDRGEEGYTF
TGTGCCAGCCACCCCAGGGATCGAGGGGAGGAGGGCTACACCTTC
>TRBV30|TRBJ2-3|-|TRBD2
CAWGSGGALYTQYF
TGTGCCTGGGGAAGCGGGGGGGCCCTATATACGCAGTATTTT
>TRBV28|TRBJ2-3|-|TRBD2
CASSRTSGSPDTQYF
TGTGCCAGCAGCCGGACTAGCGGGAGCCCAGATACGCAGTATTTT
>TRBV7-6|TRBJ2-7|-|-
CASSLSLSWSYEQYF
TGTGCCAGCAGCTTAAGCCTTAGCTGGTCCTACGAGCAGTACTTC
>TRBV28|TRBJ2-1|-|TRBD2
CASSFTSGSHNEQFF
TGTGCCAGCAGTTTCACTAGCGGGAGCCACAATGAGCAGTTCTTC
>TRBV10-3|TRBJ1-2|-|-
CAISEAGDGYTF
TGTGCCATCAGTGAGGCAGGGGATGGCTACACCTTC
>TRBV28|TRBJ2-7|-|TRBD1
CASSAPGQTYEQYF
TGTGCCAGCAGTGCCCCGGGACAGACCTACGAGCAGTACTTC
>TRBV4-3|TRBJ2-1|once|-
CASSQEWSNEQFF
TGCGCCAGCAGCCAAGAGTGGAGCAATGAGCAGTTCTTC
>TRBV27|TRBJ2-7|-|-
CASSPRAISYEQYF
TGTGCCAGCAGTCCTCGGGCTATCTCCTACGAGCAGTACTTC
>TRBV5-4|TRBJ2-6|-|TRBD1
CASSQGDIASGANVLTF
TGTGCCAGCAGCCAGGGGGACATTGCCTCTGGGGCCAACGTCCTGACTTTC
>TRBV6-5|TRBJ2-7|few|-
CASSSGLLGEQYF
TGTGCCAGCAGTAGTGGGCTCTTAGGCGAGCAGTACTTC
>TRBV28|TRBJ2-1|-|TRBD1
CASSARRGNSYNEQFF
TGTGCCAGCAGTGCCCGCAGGGGGAATAGCTACAATGAGCAGTTCTTC
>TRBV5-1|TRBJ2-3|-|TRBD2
CASSLPSGSAIDTQYF
TGCGCCAGCAGCTTGCCTAGCGGGTCGGCTATAGATACGCAGTATTTT
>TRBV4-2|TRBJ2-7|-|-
CASSQGWVSNEQYF
TGTGCCAGCAGCCAAGGGTGGGTAAGCAACGAGCAGTACTTC
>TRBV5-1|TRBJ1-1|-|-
CASSRRGDLHTEAFF
TGCGCCAGCAGCCGACGTGGGGACCTTCACACTGAAGCTTTCTTT
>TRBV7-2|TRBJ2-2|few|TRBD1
CASSRGDRVTGELFF
TGTGCCAGCAGCCGGGGGGACAGGGTAACCGGGGAGCTGTTTTTT
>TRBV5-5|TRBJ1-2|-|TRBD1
CASSRDRVRYGYTF
TGTGCCAGCAGCCGGGACAGGGTGCGCTATGGCTACACCTTC
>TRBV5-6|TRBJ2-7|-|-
CASSLATGVYEQYF
TGTGCCAGCAGCTTGGCGACAGGAGTGTACGAGCAGTACTTC
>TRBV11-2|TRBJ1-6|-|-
CASSLGPYSPLHF
TGTGCCAGCAGCTTAGGCCCCTATTCACCCCTCCACTTT
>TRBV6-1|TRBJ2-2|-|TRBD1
CASRDRDSSGELFF
TGTGCCAGCAGGGACAGGGACTCCTCCGGGGAGCTGTTTTTT
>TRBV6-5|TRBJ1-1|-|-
CASSPPGDSPEAFF
TGTGCCAGCAGTCCACCCGGGGATAGTCCTGAAGCTTTCTTT
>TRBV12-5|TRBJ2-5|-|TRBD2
CARQCLAGGGETQYF
TGTGCTAGACAATGCCTAGCGGGAGGAGGAGAGACCCAGTACTTC
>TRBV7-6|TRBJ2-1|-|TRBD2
CASSLWASGSYDNEQFF
TGTGCCAGCAGCTTATGGGCTAGCGGGAGTTACGACAATGAGCAGTTCTTC
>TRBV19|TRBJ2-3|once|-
CASSWLDTQYF
TGTGCCAGTAGCTGGTTGGATACGCAGTATTTT
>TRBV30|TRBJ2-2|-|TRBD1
CAWRGGVQGGELFF
TGTGCCTGGAGAGGGGGCGTCCAAGGCGGGGAGCTGTTTTTT
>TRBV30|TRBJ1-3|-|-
CAWMGGTSGNTIYF
TGTGCCTGGATGGGGGGAACCTCTGGAAACACCATATATTTT
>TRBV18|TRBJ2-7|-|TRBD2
CASSRERGYEQYF
TGTGCCAGCTCAAGGGAGCGGGGCTACGAGCAGTACTTC
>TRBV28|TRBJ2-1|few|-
CASSSFRVLEDYNEQFF
TGTGCCAGCAGTTCCTTCAGAGTACTGGAGGACTACAATGAGCAGTTCTTC
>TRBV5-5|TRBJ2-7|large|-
CASSIGTYEQYF
TGTGCCAGCAGCATCGGAACCTACGAGCAGTACTTC
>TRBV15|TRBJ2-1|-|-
CATSRESMVGGSYNEQFF
TGTGCCACCAGCAGAGAATCCATGGTGGGGGGCTCCTACAATGAGCAGTTCTTC
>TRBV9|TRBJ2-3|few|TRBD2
CASSVVGGPTDTQYF
TGTGCCAGCAGCGTAGTGGGAGGGCCTACAGATACGCAGTATTTT
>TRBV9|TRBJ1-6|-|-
CASSVLDGKVGDSPLHF
TGTGCCAGCAGCGTCCTCGACGGGAAGGTGGGCGATTCACCCCTCCACTTT
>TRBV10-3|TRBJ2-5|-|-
CAISESGGPEGTQYF
TGTGCCATCAGTGAGTCGGGGGGACCGGAAGGGACCCAGTACTTC
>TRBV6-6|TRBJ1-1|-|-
CASSSILTEAFF
TGTGCCAGCAGTTCGATCCTCACTGAAGCTTTCTTT
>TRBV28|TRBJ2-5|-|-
CASTPPRSNFRVTQYF
TGTGCCAGCACTCCGCCCCGCAGCAATTTCAGGGTGACCCAGTACTTC
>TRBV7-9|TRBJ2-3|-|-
CASGLTDTQYF
TGTGCCAGCGGCCTAACAGATACGCAGTATTTT
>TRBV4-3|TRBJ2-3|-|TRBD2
CASSHNLAGGPDTQYF
TGCGCCAGCAGCCATAACCTAGCGGGAGGCCCAGATACGCAGTATTTT
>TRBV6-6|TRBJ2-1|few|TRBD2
CASSTRTSRTNNEQFF
TGTGCCAGCAGTACCCGGACTAGCCGGACAAACAATGAGCAGTTCTTC